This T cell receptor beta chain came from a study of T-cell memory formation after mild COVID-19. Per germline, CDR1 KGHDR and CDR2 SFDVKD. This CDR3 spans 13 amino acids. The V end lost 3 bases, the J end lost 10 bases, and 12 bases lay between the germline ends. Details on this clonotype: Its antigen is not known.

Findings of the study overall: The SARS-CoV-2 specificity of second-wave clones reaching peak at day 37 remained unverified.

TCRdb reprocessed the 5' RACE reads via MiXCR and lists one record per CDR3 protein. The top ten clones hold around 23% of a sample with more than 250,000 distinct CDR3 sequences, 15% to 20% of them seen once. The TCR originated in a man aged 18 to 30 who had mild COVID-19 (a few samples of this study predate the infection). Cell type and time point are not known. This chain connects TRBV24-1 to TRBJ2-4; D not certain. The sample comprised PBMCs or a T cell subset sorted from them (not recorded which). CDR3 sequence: CATSDKTDGIQYF. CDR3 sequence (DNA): TGTGCCACCAGTGATAAAACTGATGGAATTCAGTACTTC.